The 16 T cell receptor beta chains below come from one sample, sequenced in a study of CD8 T cells in Susac syndrome. RNA, at roughly 0.5 to 1 ug, was reverse transcribed with random hexamers. TCRdb ran MiXCR on the immunoSEQ multiplex PCR reads and lists one entry per CDR3 protein. The sample shows 300,000 to 350,000 distinct CDR3 sequences, roughly 94% of them seen only once. The sequencing input was CD4+ T cells from PBMCs. These TCRs come from a human donor with multiple sclerosis.

The chain joins TRBV7-2 to TRBJ2-1; 10 nucleotides agree with TRBD2. Per germline, CDR1 SGHTA and CDR2 FQGNSA. The CDR3 length is 12 residues. Trimming removed 6 bases from V and 14 bases from J; junction bases left unmatched: 7. The CDR3 reads CASRTSSGREFF. DNA of the CDR3: TGTGCCAGCAGAACCTCTAGCGGGAGAGAGTTCTTC.

This clonotype was seen a single time. The V call is TRBV30, the J call TRBJ2-3; 9 nucleotides match TRBD1. The J segment lost 6 bases and the V segment lost 1 base, leaving 14 bases of the junction unmatched. Germline V gives CDR1 GTSNPN, CDR2 SVGIG (reference sequence). The CDR3 has 17 amino acids. CDR3 protein: CAWSGSPRDRASDTQYF. The CDR3 DNA is TGTGCCTGGAGTGGATCCCCCCGGGACAGGGCCTCGGATACGCAGTATTTT.

This clonotype was seen only once. The CDR3 bases are TGTGCCAGCAGCTTGGGGACTCCATCTTATAATGAGCAGTTCTTC. Translation gives CASSLGTPSYNEQFF. J is TRBJ2-1 and V is TRBV7-9, with D perhaps matching TRBD2 (6 bases). Trimming took off 3 bases at V and 7 bases at J, with 16 bases between the two ends. Germline-derived CDR1 and CDR2 are SEHNR and FQNEAQ (reference sequence). The CDR3 loop spans 15 amino acids.

The chain combines TRBV19 with TRBJ1-5; TRBD1 agrees at 11 bases. Looked up from germline, CDR1 is LNHDA and CDR2 is SQIVND (reference sequence). V lost 10 bases, J lost 9 bases, and 11 bases stayed unmatched. CDR3 size: 14 residues. DNA of the CDR3: TGTGCCACTTCCGGGACAGGGGGTTCGCGGCCCCAGCATTTT. Translating gives CATSGTGGSRPQHF.

This chain uses TRBV6-1 with TRBJ1-4; TRBD1 matches at 7 bases. CDR3 size: 17 residues. The V gene's germline CDR1 is MNHNS and CDR2 SASEGT. V was pared by 7 bases and J by 0 bases, with 11 bases of the junction left unmatched. CDR3 sequence (DNA): TGTGCCAGCAACAACCCGGGACAGCTAGCAACTAATGAAAAACTGTTTTTT. Residues: CASNNPGQLATNEKLFF.

The chain uses TRBV5-1 and TRBJ2-7; TRBD1 agrees at 9 bases. From germline, CDR1 is SGHRS and CDR2 YFSETQ. This CDR3 spans 16 amino acids. V dropped 0 bases and J dropped 5; count of bases not matched to a gene: 9. The CDR3 nucleotides are TGCGCCAGCAGCTTGGGGTTGAGGACAGGGGTACACGAGCAGTACTTC. This codes for CASSLGLRTGVHEQYF.

The genes are TRBV9 and TRBJ2-2, with D perhaps TRBD1 or TRBD2 (5 bases each). V dropped 3 bases and J dropped 6 bases, with 15 bases sitting between them. CDR3 length: 15 amino acids. Germline V gene sequence: CDR1 SGDLS, CDR2 YYNGEE. CDR3 DNA: TGTGCCAGCAGCGCCTACTCTAGGGGACCCGGGGAGCTGTTTTTT. This encodes CASSAYSRGPGELFF.

The chain recombines TRBV5-1 with TRBJ2-7; TRBD1 aligns across 9 bases. The CDR3 is 13 residues long. The J segment lost 3 bases and the V segment lost 4 bases, leaving 2 bases of the junction unmatched. Germline CDR1 is SGHRS and CDR2 is YFSETQ. For the CDR3, the DNA is TGCGCCAGCAGCCGGACAGGGGACTACGAGCAGTACTTC. This encodes CASSRTGDYEQYF.

The chain joins TRBV27 to TRBJ2-3; D unresolved. The CDR3 totals 13 residues. V was clipped by 4 bases and J by 2 bases, with 7 bases between them. Germline V lookup: CDR1 MNHEY, CDR2 SMNVEV (reference sequence). This CDR3 is CASSSEYTDTQYF. CDR3 sequence (DNA): TGTGCCAGCAGTTCCGAATACACAGATACGCAGTATTTT.

This clonotype was counted a single time. The CDR3 here is CAWTGGFSYEQYF. DNA for the CDR3: TGTGCCTGGACGGGGGGCTTCTCCTACGAGCAGTACTTC. The chain carries TRBV30 and TRBJ2-7; D might be TRBD2 (7 bases). Germline CDR1 reads GTSNPN; CDR2 reads SVGIG (reference sequence). V was shortened by 4 bases and J by 0 bases, with 10 bases between the two germline ends. The CDR3 sequence is 13 residues long.

V and J are TRBV6-5 and TRBJ2-3, with 8 positions matching TRBD2. With 2 bases clipped from V and 2 bases from J, the junction kept 6 bases outside the gene matches. This CDR3 has 16 amino acids. The V gene's germline CDR1 is MNHEY and CDR2 SVGAGI. The CDR3: CASSYSSGSSTDTQYF. CDR3 coding DNA: TGTGCCAGCAGTTACAGCAGCGGGAGTTCCACAGATACGCAGTATTTT.

V and J are TRBV6-2 or TRBV6-3 and TRBJ1-1, with D unresolved. Germline CDR1 and CDR2: MNHEY and SVGEGT. The CDR3 totals 14 residues. Between the trimmed V and J ends, which lost 2 bases and 3 bases, there was a span of 10 bases. This CDR3 is CASSYGRTHTEAFF. CDR3 in DNA: TGTGCCAGCAGTTACGGAAGGACGCACACTGAAGCTTTCTTT.

The chain couples TRBV3-1 to TRBJ1-5, with D possibly being TRBD1 (6 bases). V was clipped by 0 bases and J by 7 bases, with 13 bases between them. This CDR3 spans 15 amino acids. Germline CDR1 LGHDT, CDR2 YNNKEL (reference sequence). Written as DNA, the CDR3 is TGTGCCAGCAGCCAAGATTATCAGGGGTGGCAGCCCCAGCATTTT. Its translation is CASSQDYQGWQPQHF.

The chain joins TRBV3-1 to TRBJ2-2, with a tentative D call TRBD2 (5 bases). Between the trimmed V and J ends, which lost 1 base and 4 bases, there was a span of 13 bases. Germline-derived CDR1 and CDR2 are LGHDT and YNNKEL (reference sequence). This CDR3 spans 16 amino acids. CDR3 loop: CASSQGRTSGTGELFF. In nucleotides, the CDR3 is TGTGCCAGCAGCCAAGGTAGGACTTCGGGCACCGGGGAGCTGTTTTTT.

There are a few counts of this clonotype. The chain links TRBV4-2 to TRBJ1-5, with D unresolved. This CDR3 has 13 residues. Trimming took 4 bases from V and 9 from J, leaving 13 bases between them. Germline V gene lookup returns CDR1 LGHNA and CDR2 YNFKEQ. The CDR3 DNA is TGTGCCAGCAGCCCAAGTCCCGGTTGGCCCCAGCATTTT. Translating gives CASSPSPGWPQHF.

V and J are TRBV18 and TRBJ1-6; 7 bases map to TRBD1. J gave up 7 bases and V 3 bases, and 9 bases lay outside the gene matches. The CDR3 has 16 residues. Germline V gene lookup returns CDR1 KGHSH and CDR2 LQKENI. The CDR3 DNA is TGTGCCAGCTCACCTTCAGGGGACAGTGGCAATTCACCCCTCCACTTT. This encodes CASSPSGDSGNSPLHF.